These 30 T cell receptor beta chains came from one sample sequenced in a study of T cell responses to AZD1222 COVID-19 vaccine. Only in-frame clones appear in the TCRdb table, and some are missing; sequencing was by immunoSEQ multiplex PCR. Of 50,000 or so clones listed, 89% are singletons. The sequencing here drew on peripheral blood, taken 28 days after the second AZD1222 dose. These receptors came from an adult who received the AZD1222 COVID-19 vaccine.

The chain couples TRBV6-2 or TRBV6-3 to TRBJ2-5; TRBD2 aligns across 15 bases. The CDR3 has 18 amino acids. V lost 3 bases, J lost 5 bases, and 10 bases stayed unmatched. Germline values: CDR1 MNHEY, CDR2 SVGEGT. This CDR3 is CASSYGLGLAGGGETQYF. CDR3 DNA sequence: TGTGCCAGCAGTTATGGTTTGGGACTAGCGGGAGGAGGGGAGACCCAGTACTTC.

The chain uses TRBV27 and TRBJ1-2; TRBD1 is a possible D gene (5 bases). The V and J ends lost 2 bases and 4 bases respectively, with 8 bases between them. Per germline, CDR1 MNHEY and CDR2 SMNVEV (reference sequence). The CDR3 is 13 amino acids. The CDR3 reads CASSLPGSYGYTF. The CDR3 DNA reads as TGTGCCAGCAGTTTACCAGGGAGCTATGGCTACACCTTC.

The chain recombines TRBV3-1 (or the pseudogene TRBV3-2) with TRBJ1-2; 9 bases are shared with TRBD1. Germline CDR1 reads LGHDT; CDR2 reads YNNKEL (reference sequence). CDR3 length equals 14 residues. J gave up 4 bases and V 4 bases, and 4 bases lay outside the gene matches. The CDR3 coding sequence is TGTGCCAGCAGCCTCCGACAGGGGGGCTATGGCTACACCTTC. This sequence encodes CASSLRQGGYGYTF.

The CDR3 DNA is TGTGCCAGCAGAGGAGGAGCACTATCGGCCAACGTCCTGACTTTC. It codes for CASRGGALSANVLTF. The gene calls are TRBV28 and TRBJ2-6; maybe TRBD2 (5 bases). Germline V CDR1 and CDR2: MDHEN, SYDVKM. This CDR3 region has 15 residues. V gave up 6 bases and J gave up 6 bases, with 15 bases separating them.

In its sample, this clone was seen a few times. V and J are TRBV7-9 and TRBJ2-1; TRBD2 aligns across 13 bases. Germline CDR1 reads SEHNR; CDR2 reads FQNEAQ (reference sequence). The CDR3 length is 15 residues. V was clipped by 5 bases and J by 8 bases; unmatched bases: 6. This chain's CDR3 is CASSQGLAGKDEQFF. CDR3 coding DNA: TGTGCCAGCAGCCAGGGACTAGCGGGGAAGGATGAGCAGTTCTTC.

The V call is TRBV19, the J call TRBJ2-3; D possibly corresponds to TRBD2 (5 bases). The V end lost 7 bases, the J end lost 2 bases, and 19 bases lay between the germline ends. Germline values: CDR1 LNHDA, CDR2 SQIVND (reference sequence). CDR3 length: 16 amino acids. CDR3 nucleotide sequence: TGTGCCAGTAACCCCCTTTTCCGGGGTTCCACAGATACGCAGTATTTT. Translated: CASNPLFRGSTDTQYF.

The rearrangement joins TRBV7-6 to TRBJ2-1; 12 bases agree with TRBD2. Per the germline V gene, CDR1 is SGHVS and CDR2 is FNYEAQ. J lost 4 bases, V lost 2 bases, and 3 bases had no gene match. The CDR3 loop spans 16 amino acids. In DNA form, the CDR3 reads TGTGCCAGCAGCTTATCGACTAGCGGGGGATACAATGAGCAGTTCTTC. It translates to CASSLSTSGGYNEQFF. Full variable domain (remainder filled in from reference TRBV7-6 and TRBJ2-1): GAGVSQSPRYKVTKRGQDVALRCDPISGHVSLYWYRQALGQGPEFLTYFNYEAQQDKSGLPNDRFSAERPEGSISTLTIQRTEQRDSAMYRCASSLSTSGGYNEQFFGPGTRLTVL.

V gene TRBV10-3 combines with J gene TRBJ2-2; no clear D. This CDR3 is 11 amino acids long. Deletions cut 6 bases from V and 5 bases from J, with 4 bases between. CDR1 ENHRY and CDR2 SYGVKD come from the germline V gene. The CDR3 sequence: CAIRETGELFF. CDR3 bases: TGTGCCATCAGGGAGACCGGGGAGCTGTTTTTT.

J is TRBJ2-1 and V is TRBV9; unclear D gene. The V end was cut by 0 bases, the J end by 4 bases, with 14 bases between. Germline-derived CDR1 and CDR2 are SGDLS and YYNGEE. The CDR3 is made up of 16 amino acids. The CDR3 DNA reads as TGTGCCAGCAGCGTAGGTCAAGCTGGGATATACAATGAGCAGTTCTTC. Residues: CASSVGQAGIYNEQFF.

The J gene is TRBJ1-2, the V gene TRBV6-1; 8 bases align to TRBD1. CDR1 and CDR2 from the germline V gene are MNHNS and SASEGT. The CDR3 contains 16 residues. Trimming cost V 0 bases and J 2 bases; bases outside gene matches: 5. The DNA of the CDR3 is TGTGCCAGCAGTGAAGCCCTTAGGACAGGGAACTATGGCTACACCTTC. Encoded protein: CASSEALRTGNYGYTF.

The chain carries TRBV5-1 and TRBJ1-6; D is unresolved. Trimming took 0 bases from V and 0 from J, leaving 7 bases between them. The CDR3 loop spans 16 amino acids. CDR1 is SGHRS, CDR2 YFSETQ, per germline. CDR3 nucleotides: TGCGCCAGCAGCTTGGGGGAGAGCTCCTATAATTCACCCCTCCACTTT. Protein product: CASSLGESSYNSPLHF.

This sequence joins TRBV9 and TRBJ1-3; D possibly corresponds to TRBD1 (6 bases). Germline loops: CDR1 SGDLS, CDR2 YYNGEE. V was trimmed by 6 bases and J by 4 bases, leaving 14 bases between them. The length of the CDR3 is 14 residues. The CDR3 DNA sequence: TGTGCCAGCACTTTAAGTGGGGGCGGAAACACCATATATTTT. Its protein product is CASTLSGGGNTIYF.

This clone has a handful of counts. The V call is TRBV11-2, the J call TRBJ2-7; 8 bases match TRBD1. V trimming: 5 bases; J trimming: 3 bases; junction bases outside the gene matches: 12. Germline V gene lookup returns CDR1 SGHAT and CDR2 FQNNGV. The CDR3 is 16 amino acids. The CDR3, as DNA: TGTGCCAGCAGCGCCTACCAGGGGGCCTCCTACTACGAGCAGTACTTC. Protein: CASSAYQGASYYEQYF.

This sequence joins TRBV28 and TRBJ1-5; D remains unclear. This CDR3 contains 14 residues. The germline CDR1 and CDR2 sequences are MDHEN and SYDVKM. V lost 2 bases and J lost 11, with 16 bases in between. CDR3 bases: TGTGCCAGCAGTTTACCCCTTGGGGTTGGGACCCAGCATTTT. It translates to CASSLPLGVGTQHF.

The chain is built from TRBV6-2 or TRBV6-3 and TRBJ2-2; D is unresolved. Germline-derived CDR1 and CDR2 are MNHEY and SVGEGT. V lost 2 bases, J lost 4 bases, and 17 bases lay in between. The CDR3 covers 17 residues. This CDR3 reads CASSYRPSSWVTGELFF. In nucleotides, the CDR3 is TGTGCCAGCAGTTACCGACCAAGTAGTTGGGTCACCGGGGAGCTGTTTTTT.

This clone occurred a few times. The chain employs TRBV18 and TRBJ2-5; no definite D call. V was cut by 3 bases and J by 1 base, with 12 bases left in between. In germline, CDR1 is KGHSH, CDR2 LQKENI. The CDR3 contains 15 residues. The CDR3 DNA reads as TGTGCCAGCTCACCGCTCGACGGTAGCCAAGAGACCCAGTACTTC. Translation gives CASSPLDGSQETQYF.

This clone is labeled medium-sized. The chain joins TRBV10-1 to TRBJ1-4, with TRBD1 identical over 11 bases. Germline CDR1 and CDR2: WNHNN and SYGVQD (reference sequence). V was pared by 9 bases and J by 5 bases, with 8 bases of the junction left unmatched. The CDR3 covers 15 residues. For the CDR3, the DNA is TGCGCCAGTGAGGACAGGGGGCATGTGAATGAAAAACTGTTTTTT. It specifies CASEDRGHVNEKLFF.

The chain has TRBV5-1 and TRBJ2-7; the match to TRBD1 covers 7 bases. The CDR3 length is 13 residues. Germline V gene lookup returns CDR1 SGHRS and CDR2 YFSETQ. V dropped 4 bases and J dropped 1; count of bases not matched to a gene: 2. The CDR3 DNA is TGCGCCAGCAGCAAGGGACAGTCCTACGAGCAGTACTTC. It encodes CASSKGQSYEQYF.

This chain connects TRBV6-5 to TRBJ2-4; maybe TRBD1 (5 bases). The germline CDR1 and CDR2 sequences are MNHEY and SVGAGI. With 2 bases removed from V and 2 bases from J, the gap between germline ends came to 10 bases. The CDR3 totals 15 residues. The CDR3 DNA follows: TGTGCCAGCAGTTACGGCAGGGAAACCAAAAACATTCAGTACTTC. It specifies CASSYGRETKNIQYF.

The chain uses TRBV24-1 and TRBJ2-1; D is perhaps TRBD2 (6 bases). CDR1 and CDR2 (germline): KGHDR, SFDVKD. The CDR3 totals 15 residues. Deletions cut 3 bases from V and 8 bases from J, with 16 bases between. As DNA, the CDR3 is TGTGCCACCAGTGATCCCACCGGGACTGGGGATGAGCAGTTCTTC. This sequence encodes CATSDPTGTGDEQFF.

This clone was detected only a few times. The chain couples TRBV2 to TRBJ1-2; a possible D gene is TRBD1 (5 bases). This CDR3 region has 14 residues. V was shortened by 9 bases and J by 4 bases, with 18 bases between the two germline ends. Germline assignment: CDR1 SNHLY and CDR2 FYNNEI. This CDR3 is CARGEDLLSYGYTF. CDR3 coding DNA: TGTGCCAGGGGGGAGGACCTCTTGAGCTATGGCTACACCTTC.

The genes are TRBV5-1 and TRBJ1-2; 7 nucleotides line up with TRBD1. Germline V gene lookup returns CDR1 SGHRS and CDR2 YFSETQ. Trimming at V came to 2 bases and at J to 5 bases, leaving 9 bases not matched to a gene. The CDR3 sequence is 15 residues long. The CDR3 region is CASSFSTGSRYGYTF. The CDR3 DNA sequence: TGCGCCAGCAGCTTTTCGACAGGGTCTAGGTATGGCTACACCTTC. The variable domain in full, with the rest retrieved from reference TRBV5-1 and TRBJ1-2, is KAGVTQTPRYLIKTRGQQVTLSCSPISGHRSVSWYQQTPGQGLQFLFEYFSETQRNKGNFPGRFSGRQFSNSRSEMNVSTLELGDSALYLCASSFSTGSRYGYTFGSGTRLTVV.

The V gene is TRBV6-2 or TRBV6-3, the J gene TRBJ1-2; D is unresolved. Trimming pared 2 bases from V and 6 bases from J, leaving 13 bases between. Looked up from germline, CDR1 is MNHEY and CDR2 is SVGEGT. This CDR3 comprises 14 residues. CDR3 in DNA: TGTGCCAGCAGTTACAACACTCTGCGGCATGGCTACACCTTC. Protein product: CASSYNTLRHGYTF.

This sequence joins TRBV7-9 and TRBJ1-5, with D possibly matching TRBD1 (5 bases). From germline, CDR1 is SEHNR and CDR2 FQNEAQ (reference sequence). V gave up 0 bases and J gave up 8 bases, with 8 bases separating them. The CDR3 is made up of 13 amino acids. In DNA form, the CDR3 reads TGTGCCAGCAGCTTAGCAGGGGCCGAGCCCCAGCATTTT. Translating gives CASSLAGAEPQHF.

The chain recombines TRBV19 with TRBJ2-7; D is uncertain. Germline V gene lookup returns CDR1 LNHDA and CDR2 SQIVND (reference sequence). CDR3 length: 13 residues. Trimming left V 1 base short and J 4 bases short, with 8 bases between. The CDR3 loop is CASSIALRYEQYF. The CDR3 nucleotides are TGTGCCAGTAGTATAGCCCTGAGGTACGAGCAGTACTTC.

CDR3 sequence reads: CASSSSRGVLLEQYF. The CDR3 nucleotides are TGCGCCAGCAGTTCGTCCAGGGGAGTATTACTCGAGCAGTACTTC. V and J are TRBV5-1 and TRBJ2-7; perhaps TRBD1 as D (6 bases). The CDR3 is 15 residues long. Per germline, CDR1 SGHRS and CDR2 YFSETQ. Trimming took off 5 bases at V and 6 bases at J, with 21 bases between the two ends. The variable domain in full, with the rest retrieved from reference TRBV5-1 and TRBJ2-7, is KAGVTQTPRYLIKTRGQQVTLSCSPISGHRSVSWYQQTPGQGLQFLFEYFSETQRNKGNFPGRFSGRQFSNSRSEMNVSTLELGDSALYLCASSSSRGVLLEQYFGPGTRLTVT.

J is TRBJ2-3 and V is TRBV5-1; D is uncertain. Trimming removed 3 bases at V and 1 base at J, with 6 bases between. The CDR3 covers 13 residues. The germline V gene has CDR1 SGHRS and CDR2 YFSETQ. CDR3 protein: CASSSPGTDTQYF. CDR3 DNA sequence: TGCGCCAGCAGCTCCCCAGGCACAGATACGCAGTATTTT.

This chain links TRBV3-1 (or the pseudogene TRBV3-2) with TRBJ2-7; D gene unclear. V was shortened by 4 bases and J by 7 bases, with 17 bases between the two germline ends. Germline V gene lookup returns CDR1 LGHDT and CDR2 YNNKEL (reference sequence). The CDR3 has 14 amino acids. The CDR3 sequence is CASSPAGGPREQYF. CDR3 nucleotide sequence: TGTGCCAGCAGCCCTGCCGGTGGGCCGAGGGAGCAGTACTTC.

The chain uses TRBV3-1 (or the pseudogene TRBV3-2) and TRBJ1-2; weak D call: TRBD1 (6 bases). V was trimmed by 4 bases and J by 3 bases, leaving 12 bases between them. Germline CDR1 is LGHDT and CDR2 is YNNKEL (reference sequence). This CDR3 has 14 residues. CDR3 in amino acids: CASSLRGADYGYTF. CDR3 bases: TGTGCCAGCAGCCTGCGGGGGGCCGACTATGGCTACACCTTC.

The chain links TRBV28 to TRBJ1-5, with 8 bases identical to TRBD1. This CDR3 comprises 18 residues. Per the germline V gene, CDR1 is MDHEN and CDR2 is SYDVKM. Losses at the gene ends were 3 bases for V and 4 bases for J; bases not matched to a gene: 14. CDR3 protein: CASSFWGVRQGRNQPQHF. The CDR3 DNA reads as TGTGCCAGCAGTTTTTGGGGTGTGAGACAGGGGCGAAATCAGCCCCAGCATTTT. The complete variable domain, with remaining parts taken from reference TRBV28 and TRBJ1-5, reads DVKVTQSSRYLVKRTGEKVFLECVQDMDHENMFWYRQDPGLGLRLIYFSYDVKMKEKGDIPEGYSVSREKKERFSLILESASTNQTSMYLCASSFWGVRQGRNQPQHFGDGTRLSIL.